Each of the 27 T cell receptor beta chains below was sequenced from the same sample in a study of beta chain features in type 1 diabetes. Study outcomes and limitations: Shorter TCRB CDR3s, moderately but significantly so, marked every one of the four CD4+ subsets in Type 1 diabetes patients.

Expressed TCRB transcripts were sequenced after all isolated RNA was converted to cDNA. Method: immunoSEQ multiplex PCR; TCRdb's copy keeps in-frame clones and lacks some. The sample holds approximately 600,000 clones, around 11% seen once. No cognate antigen is known for these TCRs. The sample consisted of naive CD4+ T cells from blood. These receptors were obtained from a young man with type 1 diabetes.

The chain is built from TRBV10-3 and TRBJ2-3; TRBD1 matches 7 bases. The V segment lost 2 bases and the J segment 1 base; nucleotides outside the gene matches: 3. The CDR3 extends over 15 amino acids. Germline-derived CDR1 and CDR2 are ENHRY and SYGVKD. For the CDR3, the DNA is TGTGCCATCAGTGAGAGGCAGGGGGGCACAGATACGCAGTATTTT. Amino acids: CAISERQGGTDTQYF.

DNA of the CDR3: TGTGCCAGCAGGCAAACAGCGAACACTGAAGCTTTCTTT. This translates into CASRQTANTEAFF. The rearrangement links TRBV7-3 to TRBJ1-1; D gene ambiguous. V lost 6 bases, J lost 1 base, and 9 bases lay in between. The CDR3 has 13 residues. Germline V CDR1 and CDR2: SGHTA, FQGTGA.

The CDR3 sequence: CASSPGSGDTQYF. CDR3 in DNA: TGTGCCAGCAGCCCCGGTAGCGGCGATACGCAGTATTTT. The chain employs TRBV7-9 and TRBJ2-3; the D gene is possibly TRBD2 (6 bases). The CDR3 consists of 13 residues. Germline assignment: CDR1 SEHNR and CDR2 FQNEAQ (reference sequence). V lost 5 bases to trimming and J lost 6 bases, with 12 bases between them.

V is TRBV29-1 and J is TRBJ2-1, with D possibly being TRBD1 or TRBD2 (6 bases each). This CDR3 comprises 12 residues. The germline gives CDR1 SQVTM, CDR2 ANQGSEA. Trimming left V 6 bases short and J 5 bases short, with 11 bases between. The CDR3 loop reads CSVRDNHNEQFF. DNA of the CDR3: TGCAGCGTGCGGGACAACCACAATGAGCAGTTCTTC.

This clone appeared a few times. The genes are TRBV29-1 and TRBJ1-1; D is uncertain. CDR3 length: 10 amino acids. Trimming removed 7 bases at V and 7 bases at J, with 10 bases between. Germline CDR1 SQVTM, CDR2 ANQGSEA. The CDR3 loop reads CSGREGEAFF. For the CDR3, the DNA is TGCAGCGGTAGGGAAGGTGAAGCTTTCTTT.

The chain carries TRBV5-1 and TRBJ2-3; D ambiguous. V gave up 1 base and J gave up 4 bases, with 7 bases separating them. The CDR3 is 13 residues long. Germline V gene sequence: CDR1 SGHRS, CDR2 YFSETQ. The CDR3 region has the DNA TGCGCCAGCAGCTTGAGTTACTCAGATACGCAGTATTTT. It encodes CASSLSYSDTQYF. Supplemented by reference TRBV5-1 and TRBJ2-3, the full variable domain reads KAGVTQTPRYLIKTRGQQVTLSCSPISGHRSVSWYQQTPGQGLQFLFEYFSETQRNKGNFPGRFSGRQFSNSRSEMNVSTLELGDSALYLCASSLSYSDTQYFGPGTRLTVL.

The V call is TRBV11-2, the J call TRBJ1-2; D remains unclear. V was pared by 5 bases and J by 0 bases, with 7 bases between. Germline V gene lookup returns CDR1 SGHAT and CDR2 FQNNGV. This CDR3 has 13 residues. As DNA, the CDR3 is TGTGCCAGCAGCCATCGAACTAACTATGGCTACACCTTC. It translates to CASSHRTNYGYTF.

The J gene is TRBJ2-3, the V gene TRBV18; D uncertain. The CDR3 extends over 15 amino acids. Germline CDR1 reads KGHSH; CDR2 reads LQKENI. The ends were cut back, 2 bases at V and 0 bases at J, with 9 bases in the middle. The chain's CDR3 is CASSPSIGSTDTQYF. Here the CDR3 DNA reads TGTGCCAGCTCACCATCAATTGGGAGCACAGATACGCAGTATTTT. The full variable domain, its missing parts supplied by reference TRBV18 and TRBJ2-3, is NAGVMQNPRHLVRRRGQEARLRCSPMKGHSHVYWYRQLPEEGLKFMVYLQKENIIDESGMPKERFSAEFPKEGPSILRIQQVVRGDSAAYFCASSPSIGSTDTQYFGPGTRLTVL.

This clone has a handful of counts. This rearrangement joins TRBV5-6 to TRBJ2-1; no clear D gene. The germline V gene encodes CDR1 SGHDT and CDR2 YYEEEE. The CDR3 sequence is 13 residues long. V gave up 8 bases and J gave up 6 bases, with 15 bases separating them. The CDR3 sequence: CASSYGSGNEQFF. The CDR3, as DNA: TGTGCCAGTTCCTACGGGTCGGGCAATGAGCAGTTCTTC. The full variable domain, in which reference TRBV5-6 and TRBJ2-1 provide the parts outside the CDR3, is DAGVTQSPTHLIKTRGQQVTLRCSPKSGHDTVSWYQQALGQGPQFIFQYYEEEERQRGNFPDRFSGHQFPNYSSELNVNALLLGDSALYLCASSYGSGNEQFFGPGTRLTVL.

This clone came up a few times. The V and J genes are TRBV11-2 and TRBJ2-7, with 9 bases aligning to TRBD1. The J segment lost 2 bases and the V segment lost 4 bases, leaving 6 bases of the junction unmatched. Germline CDR1 and CDR2: SGHAT and FQNNGV. The CDR3 sequence is 15 residues long. The CDR3 protein is CASSSEGQGPYEQYF. The CDR3 nucleotides read TGTGCCAGCAGCTCCGAGGGACAGGGACCCTACGAGCAGTACTTC.

This clone was counted a few times. V is TRBV6-6 and J is TRBJ2-3; either TRBD1 or TRBD2 may supply D (5 bases each). The CDR3 is made up of 13 amino acids. The V end lost 4 bases, the J end lost 4 bases, and 9 bases lay between the germline ends. Looked up from germline, CDR1 is MNHNY and CDR2 is SVGAGI (reference sequence). The CDR3 sequence is CASSSGRPDTQYF. CDR3 coding DNA: TGTGCCAGCAGTTCGGGACGCCCAGATACGCAGTATTTT.

This clone was seen more than once but under ten times. The chain joins TRBV5-1 to TRBJ2-3; 7 positions agree with TRBD2. Germline CDR1 reads SGHRS; CDR2 reads YFSETQ. V gave up 3 bases and J gave up 3 bases; unmatched junction bases: 4. The CDR3 is 14 amino acids. The CDR3 reads CASSSERGTDTQYF. CDR3 nucleotides: TGCGCCAGCAGCTCGGAGCGGGGTACAGATACGCAGTATTTT.

The J gene is TRBJ1-1, the V gene TRBV7-9, with no clear D. There are 13 residues in the CDR3. The V gene lost 2 bases and the J gene lost 3 bases, with 7 bases spanning the gap. Per the germline V gene, CDR1 is SEHNR and CDR2 is FQNEAQ (reference sequence). This CDR3 reads CASSLSGDTEAFF. The CDR3 nucleotides read TGTGCCAGCAGCTTATCGGGTGACACTGAAGCTTTCTTT.

The J gene is TRBJ2-3, the V gene TRBV7-3; 7 nucleotides agree with TRBD1. Germline V gives CDR1 SGHTA, CDR2 FQGTGA. The CDR3 covers 14 residues. V lost 5 bases and J lost 0; bases outside the gene matches: 2. The CDR3 DNA sequence: TGTGCCAGCAGCCCGGGACAGAGCACAGATACGCAGTATTTT. Translating gives CASSPGQSTDTQYF.

The V gene is TRBV7-9, the J gene TRBJ2-3, with 9 positions matching TRBD2. Trimming at V came to 1 base and at J to 3 bases, leaving 2 bases not matched to a gene. The CDR3 sequence is 15 residues long. Germline CDR1 reads SEHNR; CDR2 reads FQNEAQ (reference sequence). The CDR3 DNA follows: TGTGCCAGCAGCTTAGTAGCGGGGGCTACAGATACGCAGTATTTT. Translating it yields CASSLVAGATDTQYF.

The table lists this clone with a few counts. The gene calls are TRBV4-2 and TRBJ2-3; 14 nucleotides align to TRBD2. The germline gives CDR1 LGHNA, CDR2 YNFKEQ. This CDR3 spans 19 amino acids. Losses at the gene ends were 0 bases for V and 5 bases for J; bases not matched to a gene: 10. The CDR3, as DNA: TGTGCCAGCAGCCAAGAGGCGGCCCGGGGACTAGCGGGGGTAGATACGCAGTATTTT. Translation: CASSQEAARGLAGVDTQYF.

This clone was seen only a few times. This chain joins TRBV7-2 and TRBJ1-2, with D maybe TRBD1 (6 bases). V lost 1 base to trimming and J lost 2 bases, with 8 bases between them. CDR3 length equals 14 residues. The germline V gene encodes CDR1 SGHTA and CDR2 FQGNSA. The CDR3 reads CASSLGQANYGYTF. The CDR3 bases are TGTGCCAGCAGCTTAGGACAGGCCAACTATGGCTACACCTTC.

On this clone: At the DNA level, this CDR3 is encoded by other sequences in the same sample as well. This rearrangement joins TRBV11-2 to TRBJ2-6; D unresolved. Germline CDR1 is SGHAT and CDR2 is FQNNGV. The CDR3 is 15 amino acids. The ends were cut back, 3 bases at V and 0 bases at J, with 6 bases in the middle. The CDR3 sequence is CASSLGNSGANVLTF. CDR3 sequence (DNA): TGTGCCAGCAGCTTGGGGAACTCTGGGGCCAACGTCCTGACTTTC.

This clone was counted between two and nine times. The genes are TRBV10-3 and TRBJ2-7, with D possibly being TRBD1 (6 bases). CDR1 is ENHRY and CDR2 is SYGVKD in the germline V gene. Deletions cut 10 bases from V and 3 bases from J, with 10 bases between. The CDR3 sequence is 11 residues long. In nucleotides, the CDR3 is TGTGCCACCAGGGACATCTACGAGCAGTACTTC. It translates to CATRDIYEQYF.

This clone has just a few counts. The chain carries TRBV7-9 and TRBJ2-2; D is uncertain. This CDR3 has 11 amino acids. In germline, CDR1 is SEHNR, CDR2 FQNEAQ (reference sequence). Trimming left V 3 bases short and J 8 bases short, with 4 bases between. DNA of the CDR3: TGTGCCAGCAGCTTCCCAGGGGAGCTGTTTTTT. Translation: CASSFPGELFF.

This clone was detected a few times. This chain joins TRBV7-2 and TRBJ2-1; TRBD2 aligns across 11 bases. Trimming cost V 5 bases and J 7 bases; bases outside gene matches: 7. From germline, CDR1 is SGHTA and CDR2 FQGNSA. The CDR3 is 15 amino acids. The CDR3 region is CASSRRASGGNEQFF. DNA for the CDR3: TGTGCCAGCAGCCGGCGGGCTAGCGGGGGGAATGAGCAGTTCTTC.

In its sample, this clone was seen a few times. This sequence joins TRBV5-4 and TRBJ1-6; D not certain. Trimming cost V 4 bases and J 7 bases, with 9 bases left between them. The CDR3 is 13 residues long. The germline V gene encodes CDR1 SGHNT and CDR2 YYREEE (reference sequence). CDR3 sequence: CASSKEWNSPLHF. CDR3 sequence (DNA): TGTGCCAGCAGCAAAGAGTGGAATTCACCCCTCCACTTT.

The V and J genes are TRBV2 and TRBJ2-5, with 11 bases aligning to TRBD2. The CDR3 runs to 16 residues. CDR1 and CDR2 (germline): SNHLY, FYNNEI. Unmatched junction bases numbered 11, after V lost 6 bases and J lost 5 bases. CDR3 sequence reads: CASSRLLAGGKETQYF. CDR3 nucleotide sequence: TGTGCCAGCAGCCGACTTCTAGCGGGGGGCAAGGAGACCCAGTACTTC.

This clone came up a few times. The V gene is TRBV11-3, the J gene TRBJ2-7; TRBD1 is a possible D gene (7 bases). Per the germline V gene, CDR1 is SGHNT and CDR2 is YENEEA. The V end lost 0 bases, the J end lost 4 bases, and 16 bases lay between the germline ends. The length of the CDR3 is 16 residues. CDR3 protein: CASSLDGGQRTYEQYF. CDR3 nucleotides: TGTGCCAGCAGCTTAGACGGGGGACAGAGAACATACGAGCAGTACTTC. The full variable domain, with the rest looked up from reference TRBV11-3 and TRBJ2-7, is EAGVVQSPRYKIIEKKQPVAFWCNPISGHNTLYWYLQNLGQGPELLIRYENEEAVDDSQLPKDRFSAERLKGVDSTLKIQPAELGDSAVYLCASSLDGGQRTYEQYFGPGTRLTVT.

V gene TRBV29-1 combines with J gene TRBJ1-2, with D perhaps matching TRBD1 (6 bases). V shed 5 bases and J shed 3 bases, with 13 bases lying between them. The length of the CDR3 is 13 residues. Germline loops: CDR1 SQVTM, CDR2 ANQGSEA. The chain's CDR3 is CSVSKGGYYGYTF. DNA for the CDR3: TGCAGCGTTTCTAAAGGGGGGTACTATGGCTACACCTTC.

On this clone itself: This sample includes further DNA sequences coding for the same CDR3. The chain links TRBV11-3 to TRBJ2-6; D gene uncertain. The CDR3 is made up of 14 amino acids. V was trimmed by 2 bases and J by 1 base, leaving 3 bases between them. Germline-derived CDR1 and CDR2 are SGHNT and YENEEA. Here the CDR3 reads CASSLPSGANVLTF. The CDR3 DNA reads TGTGCCAGCAGCTTACCTTCTGGGGCCAACGTCCTGACTTTC.

A few counts support this clone. The chain is built from TRBV30 and TRBJ1-2; D might be TRBD1 (6 bases). V was clipped by 5 bases and J by 5 bases, with 15 bases between them. The CDR3 contains 13 residues. Germline V gene data show CDR1 as GTSNPN and CDR2 as SVGIG (reference sequence). The CDR3 DNA sequence: TGTGCCTGGGAAGACAGGTTCCTTTATGGCTACACCTTC. Its translation: CAWEDRFLYGYTF.